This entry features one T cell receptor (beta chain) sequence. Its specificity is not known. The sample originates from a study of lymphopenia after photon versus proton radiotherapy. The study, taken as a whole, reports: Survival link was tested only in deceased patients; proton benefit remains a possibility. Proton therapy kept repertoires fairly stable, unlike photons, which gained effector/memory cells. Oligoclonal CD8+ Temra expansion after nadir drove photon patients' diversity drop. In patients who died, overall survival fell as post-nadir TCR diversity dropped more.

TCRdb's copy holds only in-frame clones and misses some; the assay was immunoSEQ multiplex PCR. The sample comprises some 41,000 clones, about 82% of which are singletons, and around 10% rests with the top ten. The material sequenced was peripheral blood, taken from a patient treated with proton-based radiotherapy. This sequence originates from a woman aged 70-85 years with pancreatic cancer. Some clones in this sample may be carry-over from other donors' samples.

CDR3 sequence (DNA): TGTGCCAGCAAAGCCATTACGCAGTATTTT. It is translated as CASKAITQYF. This rearrangement joins TRBV11-3 to TRBJ2-3; D gene uncertain. In germline, CDR1 is SGHNT, CDR2 YENEEA. The V gene lost 7 bases and the J gene lost 8 bases, with 7 bases spanning the gap. CDR3 length: 10 amino acids.